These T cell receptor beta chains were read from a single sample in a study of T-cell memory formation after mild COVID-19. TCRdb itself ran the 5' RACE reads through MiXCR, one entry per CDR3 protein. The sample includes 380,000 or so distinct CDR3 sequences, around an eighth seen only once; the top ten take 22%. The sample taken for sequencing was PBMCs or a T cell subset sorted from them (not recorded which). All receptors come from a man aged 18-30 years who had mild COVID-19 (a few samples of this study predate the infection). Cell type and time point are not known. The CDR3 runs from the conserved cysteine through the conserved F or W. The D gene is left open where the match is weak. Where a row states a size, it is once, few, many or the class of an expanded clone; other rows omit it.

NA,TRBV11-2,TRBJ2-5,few,TGTGCCAGCAGGCCACCGTTGGGAGAGACCCAGTACTTC,CASRPPLGETQYF
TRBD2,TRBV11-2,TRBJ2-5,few,TGTGCCAGCAGCTTAATACCAGCGGGGGGAAGCCAAGAGACCCAGTACTTC,CASSLIPAGGSQETQYF
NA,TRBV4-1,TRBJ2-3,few,TGCGCCAGCAGCCAAGGTTCCGCAGCTCCGGATACGCAGTATTTT,CASSQGSAAPDTQYF
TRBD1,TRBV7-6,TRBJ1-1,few,TGTGCCAGCAGCTTACTCTCGACAGGGGCCACTGAAGCTTTCTTT,CASSLLSTGATEAFF
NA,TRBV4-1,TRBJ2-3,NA,TGCGCCAGCAGCCAAGAAGCACGGGTTTATATCACAGATACGCAGTATTTT,CASSQEARVYITDTQYF
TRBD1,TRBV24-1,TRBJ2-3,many,TGTGCCACCAGAGGGGGCGGAGATACGCAGTATTTT,CATRGGGDTQYF
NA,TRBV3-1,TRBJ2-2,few,TGTGCCAGCAGCTACTGGACTCCCGCGAACACCGGGGAGCTGTTTTTT,CASSYWTPANTGELFF
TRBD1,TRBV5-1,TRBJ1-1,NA,TGCGCCATCAGCTTGGGACAGATGAACACTGAAGCTTTCTTT,CAISLGQMNTEAFF
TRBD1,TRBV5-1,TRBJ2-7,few,TGCGCCAGCAGCTTGGAGGCCGGGACAGGGGTGATCGAGCAGTACTTC,CASSLEAGTGVIEQYF
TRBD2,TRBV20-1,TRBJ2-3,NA,TGCAGTGCTAGAGATAGGGTTCTGGGACTAGGCACAGATACGCAGTATTTT,CSARDRVLGLGTDTQYF
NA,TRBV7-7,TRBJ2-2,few,TGTGCTAGCAGCTTAGGGGGTCTCGGGGAGCTGTTTTTT,CASSLGGLGELFF
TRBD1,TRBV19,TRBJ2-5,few,TGTGCCAGTAGTCTCTTGGACAGGGGTCAAGAGACCCAGTACTTC,CASSLLDRGQETQYF
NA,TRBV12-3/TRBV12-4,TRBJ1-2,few,TGTGCCAGCAGTTTAGAGGGGTTCTATGGCTACACCTTC,CASSLEGFYGYTF
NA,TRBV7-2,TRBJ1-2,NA,TGTGCCAGCAGCTTCCGGGACCTCTATGGCTACACCTTC,CASSFRDLYGYTF
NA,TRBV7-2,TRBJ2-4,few,TGTGCCAGCAGCTCTCAACCGTCACGGGGATGGTACTTC,CASSSQPSRGWYF
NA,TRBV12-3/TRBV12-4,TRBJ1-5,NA,TGTGCCAGCAGTTTAGGGTGGGGCGCGGAGGATCAGCCCCAGCATTTT,CASSLGWGAEDQPQHF
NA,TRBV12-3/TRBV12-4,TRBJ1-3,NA,TGTGCCAGCAGGGGGACCTCTACTGGAAACACCATATATTTT,CASRGTSTGNTIYF
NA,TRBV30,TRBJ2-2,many,TGTGCCTGGCCGGGGACCGGCGCCGGGGAGCTGTTTTTT,CAWPGTGAGELFF
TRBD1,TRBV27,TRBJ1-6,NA,TGTGCCAGCAGTCCAACTTCCAGTCCCGACAGGGGTAATTCACCCCTCCACTTT,CASSPTSSPDRGNSPLHF
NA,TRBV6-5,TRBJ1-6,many,TGTGCCAGCACCCCGGGGGACACGACTTACTCACCCCTCCACTTT,CASTPGDTTYSPLHF
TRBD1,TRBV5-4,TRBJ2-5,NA,TGTGCCAGCAGCATACCGGGACAGGGCAGGGAGACCCAGTACTTC,CASSIPGQGRETQYF
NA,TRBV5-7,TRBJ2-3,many,TGTGCCAGCAGCTTGGACTGCCTCGGACTCCCTAGCACAGATACGCAGTATTTT,CASSLDCLGLPSTDTQYF
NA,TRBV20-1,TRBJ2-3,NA,TGCAGTGCTAGATCCCCCGGAGATACGCAGTATTTT,CSARSPGDTQYF
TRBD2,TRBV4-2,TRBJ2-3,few,TGTGCCAGCAGCCAAGATTTAGCGACTAGCGGCACAGATACGCAGTATTTT,CASSQDLATSGTDTQYF
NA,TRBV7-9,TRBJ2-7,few,TGTGCCAGCAGCCGCCCCGACCCGGAAAGCTCCTACGAGCAGTACTTC,CASSRPDPESSYEQYF
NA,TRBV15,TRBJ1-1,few,TGTGCCACCAGCAGTGGGAAAGGACAGCCAAATCCGAACACTGAAGCTTTCTTT,CATSSGKGQPNPNTEAFF
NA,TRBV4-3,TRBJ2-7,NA,TGCGCCAGCAGCACCCTCTCCTACGAGCAGTACTTC,CASSTLSYEQYF
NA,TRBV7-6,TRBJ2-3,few,TGTGCCAGCAGCTTAGCAGTGGAAAGTCTCGGAGATACGCAGTATTTT,CASSLAVESLGDTQYF
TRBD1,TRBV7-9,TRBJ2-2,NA,TGTGCCAGCAGTGACAGGGCGTTGACCGGGGAGCTGTTTTTT,CASSDRALTGELFF
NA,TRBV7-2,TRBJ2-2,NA,TGTGCCAGCAGCTTAGAAGCAGGGGGGTACACCGGGGAGCTGTTTTTT,CASSLEAGGYTGELFF
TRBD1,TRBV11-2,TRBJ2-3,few,TGTGCCAGCGCATCCGGGACAGGGGTTTCCGATACGCAGTATTTT,CASASGTGVSDTQYF
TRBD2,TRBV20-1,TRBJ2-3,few,TGCAGTGCTAGAGATCTTAGCGGGGGCGGTGATACGCAGTATTTT,CSARDLSGGGDTQYF
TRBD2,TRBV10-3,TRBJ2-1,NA,TGTGCCATCAGCGGACTAGCGGGGACCTACAATGAGCAGTTCTTC,CAISGLAGTYNEQFF
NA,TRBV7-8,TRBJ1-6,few,TGTGCCAGCAGCCTTGCGTTCGAGTTTTATAATTCACCCCTCCACTTT,CASSLAFEFYNSPLHF
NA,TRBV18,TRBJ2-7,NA,TGTGCCAGCTCCCGCCGGACAGAAACCTACGAGCAGTACTTC,CASSRRTETYEQYF
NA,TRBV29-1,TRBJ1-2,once,TGCAGCGTTGAAGATTCGGGCCTGACAGGAGGTGTTCTCCTTGGCTACACCTTC,CSVEDSGLTGGVLLGYTF
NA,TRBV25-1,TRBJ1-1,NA,TGTGCCAGCACCGGTCGAGTTACTGAAGCTTTCTTT,CASTGRVTEAFF
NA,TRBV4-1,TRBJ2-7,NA,TGCGCCAGCAGCCAAGTTACAGGGACTGCCTACGAGCAGTACTTC,CASSQVTGTAYEQYF
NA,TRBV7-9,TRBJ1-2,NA,TGTGCCAGCAGCTTAGATGTTGTGACAGGAAAGGGCTACACCTTC,CASSLDVVTGKGYTF
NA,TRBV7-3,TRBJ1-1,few,TGTGCCAGCAGCTCCTATCCGGGACAGAACACTGAAGCTTTCTTT,CASSSYPGQNTEAFF
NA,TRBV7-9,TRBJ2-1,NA,TGTGCCAGCAGACAGGGCCAGGATGAGCAGTTCTTC,CASRQGQDEQFF
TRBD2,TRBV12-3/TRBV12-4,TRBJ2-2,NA,TGTGCCAGCAGTTCTAGCGGGGGACCCACCGGGGAGCTGTTTTTT,CASSSSGGPTGELFF
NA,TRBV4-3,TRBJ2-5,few,TGCGCCAGCAGCCAAGGTGCAGGTGCCTACCAAGAGACCCAGTACTTC,CASSQGAGAYQETQYF
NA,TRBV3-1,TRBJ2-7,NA,TGTGCCAGCGAGGAGGGGACCACCTACGAGCAGTACTTC,CASEEGTTYEQYF
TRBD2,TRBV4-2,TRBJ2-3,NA,TGTGCCAGCAGCTCGACCGGACTAGCGGTCACAGATACGCAGTATTTT,CASSSTGLAVTDTQYF
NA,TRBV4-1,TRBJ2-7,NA,TGCGCCAGCAGCCAAGATCAGGGGACCGAGCAGTACTTC,CASSQDQGTEQYF
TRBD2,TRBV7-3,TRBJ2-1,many,TGTGCCAGCAGCCCCGGGACTAGGAGTGAGCAGTTCTTC,CASSPGTRSEQFF
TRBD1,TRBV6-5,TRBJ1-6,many,TGTGCCAGCAGTTACGGGACAGGGCTTAATTCACCCCTCCACTTT,CASSYGTGLNSPLHF
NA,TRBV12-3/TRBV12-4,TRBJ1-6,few,TGTGCCAGCAGCCCCATATGGGCGGGTCCTTTTTCACCCCTCCACTTT,CASSPIWAGPFSPLHF
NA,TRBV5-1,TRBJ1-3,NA,TGCGCCAGCAGCTCAGGGTACATACCCTCTGGAAACACCATATATTTT,CASSSGYIPSGNTIYF
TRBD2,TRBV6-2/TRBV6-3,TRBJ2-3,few,TGTGCCAGCAGTTACCCAGGACTAGCGGGAAATACGCAGTATTTT,CASSYPGLAGNTQYF
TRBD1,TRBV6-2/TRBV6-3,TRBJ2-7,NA,TGTGCCAGCAGTTCACCCTGGGACAGCTCCTACGAGCAGTACTTC,CASSSPWDSSYEQYF
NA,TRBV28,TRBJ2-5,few,TGTGCCAGTCGACGGCGGGGGCTATGGGGGCAAGAGACCCAGTACTTC,CASRRRGLWGQETQYF